Listed here are 27 T cell receptor beta chains from one sample, sequenced in a study of CD8 T cells in Susac syndrome. RNA in amounts of roughly 0.5 to 1 ug was reverse transcribed with random hexamers. Each CDR3 protein is one row after TCRdb ran MiXCR on the immunoSEQ multiplex PCR reads. The sample has tens of thousands of distinct CDR3 sequences, around 93% seen once. The sequenced material came from CD4+ T cells from PBMCs. These receptors were collected from a human donor with Susac syndrome.

J is TRBJ1-5 and V is TRBV7-2, with D maybe TRBD1 (5 bases). Trimming cost V 5 bases and J 2 bases, with 10 bases left between them. Germline CDR1 SGHTA, CDR2 FQGNSA. The CDR3 runs to 14 residues. As DNA, the CDR3 is TGTGCCAGCAGCCTGGACAAAGGCAATCAGCCCCAGCATTTT. It is translated as CASSLDKGNQPQHF.

The chain links TRBV19 to TRBJ2-2, with 7 nucleotides matching TRBD1. Germline trimming cut 6 bases from V and 5 bases from J; bases unmatched to any gene: 6. Per the germline V gene, CDR1 is LNHDA and CDR2 is SQIVND (reference sequence). CDR3 size: 14 residues. CDR3 coding DNA: TGTGCCAGTAGGGGTACAGGGGTAACCGGGGAGCTGTTTTTT. Translation: CASRGTGVTGELFF.

The chain is built from TRBV2 and TRBJ2-5, with 7 nucleotides matching TRBD1. The CDR3 covers 13 residues. V lost 10 bases and J lost 4; bases outside the gene matches: 9. Germline values: CDR1 SNHLY, CDR2 FYNNEI. The DNA for the CDR3 is TGTGCCACCCCGTCGACAGGGAGAGAGACCCAGTACTTC. Translation: CATPSTGRETQYF.

The genes are TRBV20-1 and TRBJ2-4; TRBD2 is a possible D gene (5 bases). This CDR3 is 16 amino acids long. Germline V CDR1 and CDR2: DFQATT, SNEGSKA (reference sequence). V dropped 2 bases and J dropped 3 bases, with 17 bases sitting between them. CDR3 residues: CSARSWGERGKNIQYF. Written as DNA, the CDR3 is TGCAGTGCTAGATCCTGGGGAGAACGAGGCAAAAACATTCAGTACTTC.

V is TRBV29-1 and J is TRBJ1-2; no clear D gene. CDR3 length equals 11 residues. The V gene lost 3 bases and the J gene lost 8 bases, with 10 bases spanning the gap. Germline lookup yields CDR1 SQVTM and CDR2 ANQGSEA. The CDR3 here is CSVEAKEGYTF. As DNA, the CDR3 is TGCAGCGTTGAGGCCAAAGAGGGCTACACCTTC.

This clonotype was found a few times. A junction end diverges from the germline sequence, so it may reflect a read error. DNA of the CDR3: TGTGCCACCAGCGGAGATTGCGGTAGTTCCCTCGAGCAGTACTTC. Protein sequence: CATSGDCGSSLEQYF. This sequence joins TRBV15 and TRBJ2-7; no reliable D call. The CDR3 extends over 15 amino acids. Germline values: CDR1 LNHNV, CDR2 YYDKDF (reference sequence).

V gene TRBV19 combines with J gene TRBJ2-2; 9 positions match TRBD1. The V gene's germline CDR1 is LNHDA and CDR2 SQIVND (reference sequence). With 3 bases clipped from V and 6 bases from J, the junction kept 11 bases outside the gene matches. CDR3 size: 17 residues. The CDR3 region is CASSIYPDRGGPGELFF. As DNA, the CDR3 is TGTGCCAGTAGTATTTACCCGGACAGGGGAGGTCCCGGGGAGCTGTTTTTT.

The V gene is TRBV6-5, the J gene TRBJ1-3; D gene ambiguous. There are 16 residues in the CDR3. Trimming cost V 0 bases and J 0 bases, with 9 bases left between them. Germline CDR1 reads MNHEY; CDR2 reads SVGAGI. Here the CDR3 reads CASSYSTAASGNTIYF. CDR3 DNA sequence: TGTGCCAGCAGTTACTCGACGGCAGCCTCTGGAAACACCATATATTTT.

The J gene is TRBJ2-5, the V gene TRBV29-1; D might be TRBD1 (6 bases). Trimming took off 6 bases at V and 2 bases at J, with 10 bases between the two ends. The CDR3 has 12 residues. Germline values: CDR1 SQVTM, CDR2 ANQGSEA. The CDR3 sequence: CSVGQRQETQYF. The CDR3 region has the DNA TGCAGCGTCGGACAGCGGCAAGAGACCCAGTACTTC.

The rearrangement uses TRBV25-1 and TRBJ1-3; no clear D. The CDR3 spans 15 residues. Trimming shortened V by 4 bases and J by 0 bases, and 10 bases separated the two germline ends. Germline CDR1 is MGHDK and CDR2 is SYGVNS. The CDR3 sequence is CASSVGSHSGNTIYF. For the CDR3, the DNA is TGTGCCAGCAGTGTTGGAAGTCACTCTGGAAACACCATATATTTT. Drawing the rest from reference TRBV25-1 and TRBJ1-3, the complete variable domain is EADIYQTPRYLVIGTGKKITLECSQTMGHDKMYWYQQDPGMELHLIHYSYGVNSTEKGDLSSESTVSRIRTEHFPLTLESARPSHTSQYLCASSVGSHSGNTIYFGEGSWLTVV.

CDR3 amino acids: CAWSSGRYGYTF. The DNA for the CDR3 is TGTGCCTGGAGTTCCGGACGCTATGGCTACACCTTC. The chain employs TRBV30 and TRBJ1-2; D is unresolved. Trimming pared 2 bases from V and 4 bases from J, leaving 8 bases between. The length of the CDR3 is 12 residues. Germline values: CDR1 GTSNPN, CDR2 SVGIG (reference sequence).

This chain uses TRBV7-9 with TRBJ1-1, with a tentative D call TRBD1 (5 bases). The germline V and J ends were trimmed by 2 bases and 8 bases, with 18 bases remaining between them. The CDR3 contains 15 residues. The V gene's germline CDR1 is SEHNR and CDR2 FQNEAQ (reference sequence). The DNA of the CDR3 is TGTGCCAGCAGCTTATCTCGGGGCCGACCCCCGGAAGCTTTCTTT. Translation gives CASSLSRGRPPEAFF.

The chain is built from TRBV6-5 and TRBJ2-7, with 7 bases matching TRBD1. Germline lookup yields CDR1 MNHEY and CDR2 SVGAGI. V dropped 0 bases and J dropped 2; count of bases not matched to a gene: 16. The CDR3 has 19 residues. The CDR3 loop is CASSYSSTEGEQGPYEQYF. In DNA form, the CDR3 reads TGTGCCAGCAGTTACTCCTCAACCGAAGGGGAACAGGGGCCCTACGAGCAGTACTTC.

The gene calls are TRBV18 and TRBJ2-7; unclear D gene. Germline V gives CDR1 KGHSH, CDR2 LQKENI. V was trimmed by 0 bases and J by 3 bases, leaving 9 bases between them. This CDR3 spans 14 amino acids. This chain's CDR3 is CASSPPVRDYEQYF. The CDR3 nucleotides are TGTGCCAGCTCACCACCAGTCAGAGACTACGAGCAGTACTTC.

This sequence joins TRBV7-3 and TRBJ2-3; D call uncertain. Trimming shortened V by 5 bases and J by 0 bases, and 9 bases separated the two germline ends. The germline V gene has CDR1 SGHTA and CDR2 FQGTGA. The CDR3 covers 14 residues. CDR3 nucleotide sequence: TGTGCCAGCAGCGACACGGCTAGCACAGATACGCAGTATTTT. It translates to CASSDTASTDTQYF.

The DNA for the CDR3 is TGTGCCAGCGAACGTTGGACTAGCGGGGTATCTGAGCAGTTCTTC. Translated: CASERWTSGVSEQFF. This chain connects TRBV2 to TRBJ2-1, with 12 bases identical to TRBD2. Germline lookup yields CDR1 SNHLY and CDR2 FYNNEI. The CDR3 contains 15 residues. V gave up 8 bases and J gave up 9 bases; unmatched junction bases: 11.

CDR3 DNA: TGCAGTGCCAGAAAGGGACAGGGAGAAAGTCAGCCCCAGCATTTT. Amino acids: CSARKGQGESQPQHF. The V and J genes are TRBV20-1 and TRBJ1-5; 9 bases match TRBD1. V shed 6 bases and J 6 bases; nucleotides not matched to a gene: 12. The CDR3 runs 15 residues. The V gene's germline CDR1 is DFQATT and CDR2 SNEGSKA (reference sequence).

CDR3 DNA sequence: TGTGCCAGCAGTTGGGACGGACCGGAGACCCAGTACTTC. Translating it yields CASSWDGPETQYF. The chain couples TRBV12-3 or TRBV12-4 to TRBJ2-5; D tentatively reads TRBD1 or TRBD2 (5 bases each). With 4 bases removed from V and 5 bases from J, the gap between germline ends came to 11 bases. This CDR3 spans 13 amino acids.

The V gene is TRBV7-6, the J gene TRBJ1-1, with a weak D call TRBD1 (6 bases). V was pared by 2 bases and J by 8 bases, with 21 bases between. The CDR3 is 16 amino acids. CDR1 is SGHVS, CDR2 FNYEAQ, per germline. Here the CDR3 reads CASSLTPGEAGGEAFF. In DNA form, the CDR3 reads TGTGCCAGCAGCTTAACCCCAGGGGAAGCTGGAGGAGAAGCTTTCTTT.

The chain combines TRBV13 with TRBJ2-3; 7 nucleotides agree with TRBD2. Trimming cost V 0 bases and J 1 base; bases outside gene matches: 4. The CDR3 is made up of 16 amino acids. Per the germline V gene, CDR1 is PRHDT and CDR2 is FYEKMQ (reference sequence). CDR3 coding DNA: TGTGCCAGCAGCTTAGGTCGGGACTACCGCACAGATACGCAGTATTTT. Translating it yields CASSLGRDYRTDTQYF. The variable domain in full, completed from reference TRBV13 and TRBJ2-3, reads AAGVIQSPRHLIKEKRETATLKCYPIPRHDTVYWYQQGPGQDPQFLISFYEKMQSDKGSIPDRFSAQQFSDYHSELNMSSLELGDSALYFCASSLGRDYRTDTQYFGPGTRLTVL.

The rearrangement links TRBV18 to TRBJ1-6, with D maybe TRBD1 (5 bases). In germline, CDR1 is KGHSH, CDR2 LQKENI. Trimming took off 10 bases at V and 3 bases at J, with 16 bases between the two ends. The CDR3 is 15 amino acids. The CDR3 sequence is CATQPRQNYNSPLHF. CDR3 DNA: TGTGCCACCCAACCCCGACAGAACTATAATTCACCCCTCCACTTT.

The chain is built from TRBV9 and TRBJ2-1; TRBD2 matches 12 bases. This CDR3 has 15 amino acids. With 4 bases clipped from V and 6 bases from J, the junction kept 5 bases outside the gene matches. Per the germline V gene, CDR1 is SGDLS and CDR2 is YYNGEE. The CDR3 region is CASSSLAGGTNEQFF. In nucleotides, the CDR3 is TGTGCCAGCAGCTCACTAGCGGGAGGAACCAATGAGCAGTTCTTC.

The gene calls are TRBV29-1 and TRBJ2-3, with 8 bases lining up with TRBD2. V dropped 8 bases and J dropped 5; count of bases not matched to a gene: 9. This CDR3 is 13 amino acids long. Germline CDR1 is SQVTM and CDR2 is ANQGSEA. The CDR3 region is CSFRGGPGDTQYF. In nucleotides, the CDR3 is TGCAGCTTCCGGGGGGGGCCGGGAGATACGCAGTATTTT.

The chain recombines TRBV7-6 with TRBJ2-7; 7 nucleotides line up with TRBD1. This CDR3 contains 14 residues. The junction had 8 bases not matched to a gene; V was cut back by 5 bases and J by 4 bases. Germline loops: CDR1 SGHVS, CDR2 FNYEAQ. In DNA form, the CDR3 reads TGTGCCAGCAGCATGGGACAGAAACTTTACGAGCAGTACTTC. This gives the protein CASSMGQKLYEQYF.

The chain couples TRBV6-2 or TRBV6-3 to TRBJ2-6; the D gene is possibly TRBD1 (5 bases). The CDR3 spans 17 residues. The V gene's germline CDR1 is MNHEY and CDR2 SVGEGT. Trimming took 4 bases from V and 0 from J, leaving 13 bases between them. The CDR3 nucleotides are TGTGCCAGCAGTTCGCCCGACAGCCACTCTGGGGCCAACGTCCTGACTTTC. Protein product: CASSSPDSHSGANVLTF.

This rearrangement joins TRBV4-3 to TRBJ1-2, with 7 bases lining up with TRBD1. The germline CDR1 and CDR2 sequences are LGHNA and YSLEER. Trimming cost V 7 bases and J 4 bases; bases outside gene matches: 12. This CDR3 has 15 amino acids. This chain's CDR3 is CASKPQGPLPYGYTF. The CDR3 coding sequence is TGCGCCAGCAAACCACAGGGGCCGCTCCCCTATGGCTACACCTTC.

The rearrangement links TRBV18 to TRBJ2-3, with a weak D call TRBD2 (6 bases). The CDR3 has 18 amino acids. The V end lost 1 base, the J end lost 2 bases, and 19 bases lay between the germline ends. CDR1 and CDR2 (germline): KGHSH, LQKENI. The CDR3 DNA reads TGTGCCAGCTCACCACTCGCATCTTCGGGGACTTCCACAGATACGCAGTATTTT. This gives the protein CASSPLASSGTSTDTQYF.